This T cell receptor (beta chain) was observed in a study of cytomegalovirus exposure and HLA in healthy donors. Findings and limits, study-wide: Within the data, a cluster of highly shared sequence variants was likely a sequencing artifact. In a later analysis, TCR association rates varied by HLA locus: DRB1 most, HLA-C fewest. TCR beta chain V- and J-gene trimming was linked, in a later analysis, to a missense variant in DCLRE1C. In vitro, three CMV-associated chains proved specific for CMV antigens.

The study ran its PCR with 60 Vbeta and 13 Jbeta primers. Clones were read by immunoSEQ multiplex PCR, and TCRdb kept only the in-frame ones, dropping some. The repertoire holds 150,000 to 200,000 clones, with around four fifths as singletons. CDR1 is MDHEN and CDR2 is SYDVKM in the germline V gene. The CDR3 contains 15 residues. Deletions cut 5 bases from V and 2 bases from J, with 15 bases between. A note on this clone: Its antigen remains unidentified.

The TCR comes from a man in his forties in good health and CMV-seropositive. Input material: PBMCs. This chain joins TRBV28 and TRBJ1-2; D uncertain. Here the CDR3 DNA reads TGTGCCAGCAGTCCGCCTGGCAGAAAGAACTATGGCTACACCTTC. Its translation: CASSPPGRKNYGYTF.